This T cell receptor (beta chain) derives from a study of tumor-infiltrating lymphocytes in primary liver carcinoma. Study summary: Patients underwent surgical resection for primary liver carcinoma. Study-wide results and caveats: Tumor tissue displayed a significantly greater top-250-clone fraction than blood (p = 0.039). Comparison of CD4+ and CD8+ repertoires was precluded by bulk unsorted samples.

V dropped 1 base and J dropped 2 bases, with 11 bases sitting between them. This CDR3 has 16 residues. The germline gives CDR1 LGHNA, CDR2 YSLEER. They got blood RNA out of unsorted whole blood and also pulled out germline DNA. Patients showed chronic HBV infection and an absence of prior treatment. cDNA specific to TCR beta was made from 500 ng of total RNA, with a constant-region primer employed for priming. ARM-PCR was slightly modified, and three nested multiplex PCR rounds with it gave rise to the TCR beta libraries. The first two PCR rounds, around 10 cycles each, used TRBV1-TRBV30 forward primers and a C-beta reverse primer. Each CDR3 protein gets one entry after TCRdb re-called the multiplex PCR reads with MiXCR. The repertoire holds hundreds of thousands of distinct CDR3 sequences, with approximately 58% as singletons. In the case of this clonotype: Its antigen is unknown.

The gene calls are TRBV4-3 and TRBJ2-2, with a tentative D call TRBD1 (5 bases). The receptor was isolated from a woman in her 30s with primary liver carcinoma and hepatitis B virus infection. Sequenced input: peripheral blood. As DNA, the CDR3 is TGCGCCAGCAGCCAAGTTGGTAGGGGAAACACCGGGGAGCTGTTTTTT. Translation gives CASSQVGRGNTGELFF.